Sequencing of this TCR beta chain was carried out in a study of blood T cell repertoires in COVID-19. Original handling: Using reference gene primer amplification, nucleated cell counts were estimated. Sequencing used immunoSEQ multiplex PCR; TCRdb keeps in-frame clones, though not all of them. D and trimming come from the DNA, and the V and J calls and clone size come from that table. This table has about 190,000 clones, 84% appearing once. Cohorts were determined from participant-reported clinical history. Contact with a PCR-confirmed or clinician-diagnosed COVID-19 case occurred within 2 weeks of entry. Germline V gene lookup returns CDR1 SNHLY and CDR2 FYNNEI. The V and J ends lost 2 bases and 0 bases respectively, with 8 bases between them. This CDR3 has 15 residues.

This chain uses TRBV2 with TRBJ1-5; no firm D call. The TCR sequence derives from a woman aged 30 to 39 who had been exposed to COVID-19. The specimen was PBMCs or T cells enriched from blood (not recorded which). The chain's CDR3 is CASSENTNSNQPQHF. As DNA, the CDR3 is TGTGCCAGCAGTGAAAATACTAATAGCAATCAGCCCCAGCATTTT. The variable domain in full, with the rest retrieved from reference TRBV2 and TRBJ1-5, is EPEVTQTPSHQVTQMGQEVILRCVPISNHLYFYWYRQILGQKVEFLVSFYNNEISEKSEIFDDQFSVERPDGSNFTLKIRSTKLEDSAMYFCASSENTNSNQPQHFGDGTRLSIL.